Listed below are T cell receptor beta chains from one sample, sequenced in a study of cytomegalovirus exposure and HLA in healthy donors. Sequencing used immunoSEQ multiplex PCR; TCRdb keeps in-frame clones, though not all of them. The sample spans 30,000 to 35,000 clones; the ten largest clones claim around 3.4%. The sample taken for sequencing was PBMCs. The receptors were sampled from a woman between 40 and 50 years old in good health and CMV-seropositive. Both conserved end residues are part of each CDR3. Fields, in order: J gene, V gene, D gene, CDR3 protein. D genes are given only for firm matches.

J gene: TRBJ2-3
V gene: TRBV6-5
D gene: TRBD2
CDR3 protein: CASTTGTSGHGTQYF

J gene: TRBJ1-2
V gene: TRBV6-5
D gene: TRBD1
CDR3 protein: CASSSRTGGGYTF

J gene: TRBJ1-5
V gene: TRBV6-1
D gene: TRBD1
CDR3 protein: CASSQGGRQPQHF

J gene: TRBJ1-2
V gene: TRBV27
D gene: -
CDR3 protein: CASSFQGSNYGYTF

J gene: TRBJ2-1
V gene: TRBV27
D gene: TRBD1
CDR3 protein: CASSSYPGQGNNNEQFF

J gene: TRBJ2-7
V gene: TRBV7-6
D gene: TRBD2
CDR3 protein: CASSLDSGTAYEQYF

J gene: TRBJ2-1
V gene: TRBV5-1
D gene: TRBD2
CDR3 protein: CASSLERGGNEQFF

J gene: TRBJ1-2
V gene: TRBV5-4
D gene: -
CDR3 protein: CASSQDSYGYTF

J gene: TRBJ2-7
V gene: TRBV9
D gene: -
CDR3 protein: CASSLGAGSYEQYF

J gene: TRBJ1-2
V gene: TRBV5-4
D gene: TRBD1
CDR3 protein: CASTAGRTGFNGYTF

J gene: TRBJ1-1
V gene: TRBV19
D gene: -
CDR3 protein: CASRSNSQNTEAFF

J gene: TRBJ1-2
V gene: TRBV6-6
D gene: -
CDR3 protein: CASSTRGGGAFWYTF

J gene: TRBJ2-1
V gene: TRBV30
D gene: TRBD2
CDR3 protein: CAWSGTSGINEQFF

J gene: TRBJ2-1
V gene: TRBV28
D gene: TRBD2
CDR3 protein: CASSPGTSADEQFF

J gene: TRBJ2-1
V gene: TRBV19
D gene: -
CDR3 protein: CASSSTGFNEQFF

J gene: TRBJ2-2
V gene: TRBV4-2
D gene: TRBD2
CDR3 protein: CASTPRPALAGNTGELFF

J gene: TRBJ2-2
V gene: TRBV30
D gene: TRBD2
CDR3 protein: CAWNKGRVGELFF

J gene: TRBJ1-1
V gene: TRBV6-6
D gene: -
CDR3 protein: CASSPPRGLNTEAFF

J gene: TRBJ2-7
V gene: TRBV11-2
D gene: TRBD1
CDR3 protein: CASSFPGTEIRWQYF

J gene: -
V gene: TRBV5-1
D gene: TRBD1
CDR3 protein: CASSVGTAYEQYF

J gene: TRBJ2-1
V gene: TRBV5-8
D gene: TRBD2
CDR3 protein: CASSRGLAEGGDFNEQFF

J gene: TRBJ1-2
V gene: TRBV5-1
D gene: -
CDR3 protein: CASSLGWGDGYTF

J gene: TRBJ1-1
V gene: TRBV6-5
D gene: -
CDR3 protein: CASSSTLHNTEAFF

J gene: TRBJ2-7
V gene: TRBV5-1
D gene: -
CDR3 protein: CASSFQGTEQYF

J gene: TRBJ2-1
V gene: TRBV30
D gene: TRBD2
CDR3 protein: CAWTGLAYNEQFF

J gene: TRBJ1-2
V gene: TRBV7-9
D gene: -
CDR3 protein: CASSLSAQDGYTF

J gene: TRBJ1-2
V gene: TRBV5-4
D gene: -
CDR3 protein: CASSSRGKNGVYGYTF